Below are 15 T cell receptor delta chains sequenced from a single sample in a study of Vδ1+ human thymocytes. Study-level results: Highly polyclonal TRG and TRD repertoires with Gaussian CDR3 length distributions appeared in thymus.

Sequences come from RNA converted to cDNA by reverse transcription. CDR3 amplicons came from multiplex PCR with pooled V-gene forward and constant-region reverse primers. TCRdb processed the multiplex PCR reads again with the CATT caller. The sample lists 20,000 to 25,000 delta-chain clones, about 31% occurring once. Antigen specificity for these receptors is unknown. Sequenced: Vdelta1+ gamma-delta thymocytes from the thymus. Subset here: FACS-sorted CD3+ TCRalphabeta- TCRVdelta1+ TCRVdelta2- thymocytes. The origin of the receptors is a boy under two years old who had congenital heart surgery.

This rearrangement joins TRDV1 to TRDJ1; TRDD3 matches at 13 bases. Losses at the gene ends were 1 base for V and 0 bases for J; bases not matched to a gene: 29. This CDR3 has 26 residues. The V gene's germline CDR1 is TSWWSYY and CDR2 QGS. The CDR3 DNA reads as TGTGCTCTTGGGGAACCGCCAGGAGCCCGCAGTGAACTGGGGGATACGAGGTACCGGTACACCGATAAACTCATCTTT. The encoded protein is CALGEPPGARSELGDTRYRYTDKLIF.

As to this clone: A clone one base away is much larger, so this may be a read error. V and J are TRDV1 and TRDJ1; TRDD3 agrees at 8 bases. Germline lookup yields CDR1 TSWWSYY and CDR2 QGS. The CDR3 has 19 amino acids. V was pared by 1 base and J by 0 bases, with 13 bases of the junction left unmatched. The CDR3 region is CALGEHTYWGPQYTDKLIF. CDR3 nucleotide sequence: TGTGCTCTTGGGGAACATACCTACTGGGGGCCCCAGTACACCGATAAACTCATCTTT.

This clone showed up just a few times. The chain links TRDV1 to TRDJ1, with D possibly being TRDD2 (5 bases). Looked up from germline, CDR1 is TSWWSYY and CDR2 is QGS. V was trimmed by 6 bases and J by 7 bases, leaving 21 bases between them. The CDR3 contains 15 residues. The chain's CDR3 is CALGLQGFTGGKLIF. For the CDR3, the DNA is TGTGCTCTTGGCCTTCAAGGGTTTACAGGCGGTAAACTCATCTTT.

This clone is categorized as medium-sized. J is TRDJ1 and V is TRDV1; TRDD3 matches at 12 bases. Looked up from germline, CDR1 is TSWWSYY and CDR2 is QGS. Germline trimming cut 3 bases from V and 3 bases from J; bases unmatched to any gene: 14. The CDR3 has 19 residues. For the CDR3, the DNA is TGTGCTCTTGGGGACGTCAAACACGTACTGGGGGATACACCCGATAAACTCATCTTT. Its translation: CALGDVKHVLGDTPDKLIF.

A note on this clone: Other nucleotide sequences in the sample specify the same CDR3. The gene calls are TRDV1 and TRDJ1; 8 nucleotides line up with TRDD3. Trimming cost V 3 bases and J 0 bases; bases outside gene matches: 15. This CDR3 contains 19 residues. Germline V gene sequence: CDR1 TSWWSYY, CDR2 QGS. The CDR3 DNA is TGTGCTCTTGGGGAGGCTCACTCCTGGGGGACTCTGTACACCGATAAACTCATCTTT. Protein: CALGEAHSWGTLYTDKLIF.

V usage is TRDV1 and J usage is TRDJ1; a weak D match, TRDD2 (6 bases). Germline V gene lookup returns CDR1 TSWWSYY and CDR2 QGS. The V end was cut by 1 base, the J end by 3 bases, with 36 bases between. The CDR3 is 23 residues long. In DNA form, the CDR3 reads TGTGCTCTTGGGGAACAAGTCCTACGTCGGGGGCCTTTTCGTGTCAAGCCGTCCGATAAACTCATCTTT. Translating gives CALGEQVLRRGPFRVKPSDKLIF.

The J gene is TRDJ1, the V gene TRDV1, with 7 bases lining up with TRDD3. Per germline, CDR1 TSWWSYY and CDR2 QGS. The V and J ends lost 1 base and 0 bases, in that order; junction bases with no gene match: 11. The CDR3 runs to 18 residues. The CDR3 here is CALGEPPGGYSYTDKLIF. CDR3 sequence (DNA): TGTGCTCTTGGGGAACCACCTGGGGGCTACTCGTACACCGATAAACTCATCTTT.

This clone was recorded a few times. V usage is TRDV1 and J usage is TRDJ1; D is possibly TRDD3 (8 bases). From germline, CDR1 is TSWWSYY and CDR2 QGS. The CDR3 spans 15 residues. The V and J ends lost 6 bases and 3 bases respectively, with 17 bases between them. The chain's CDR3 is CALGSYEGYADKLIF. CDR3 bases: TGTGCTCTTGGTTCCTACGAGGGATACGCCGATAAACTCATCTTT.

This clone came up a few times. The chain is built from TRDV2 and TRDJ1, with TRDD3 matching over 13 bases. V was clipped by 3 bases and J by 2 bases; unmatched bases: 14. The CDR3 is 19 residues long. Looked up from germline, CDR1 is GEAIGNYY and CDR2 is EKD. The CDR3 loop is CACDAVILGDTNGTDKLIF. The CDR3 DNA reads as TGTGCCTGTGACGCCGTTATACTGGGGGATACGAATGGTACCGATAAACTCATCTTT.

With regard to this clone: This sample includes further DNA sequences coding for the same CDR3. The chain links TRDV1 to TRDJ1; a weak D match, TRDD2 (9 bases). The germline CDR1 and CDR2 sequences are TSWWSYY and QGS. The CDR3 runs 24 residues. Trimming shortened V by 1 base and J by 0 bases, and 36 bases separated the two germline ends. This chain's CDR3 is CALGEHNESTLPSYWGSYTDKLIF. The CDR3 DNA is TGTGCTCTTGGGGAACACAACGAGTCTACTCTTCCTTCCTACTGGGGGTCATACACCGATAAACTCATCTTT.

This clone ranks as medium-sized. This same CDR3 is encoded by further DNA sequences in the sample. This chain links TRDV1 with TRDJ1, with 9 bases fitting TRDD3. The germline V gene encodes CDR1 TSWWSYY and CDR2 QGS. V lost 1 base and J lost 8; bases outside the gene matches: 17. The CDR3 totals 18 residues. The CDR3 bases are TGTGCTCTTGGGGAACGTTTCCCTATACTGGGGGACCACGGGAAACTCATCTTT. The encoded protein is CALGERFPILGDHGKLIF.

The chain has TRDV1 and TRDJ1, with 8 bases aligning to TRDD3. The CDR3 is 21 amino acids. Trimming at V came to 2 bases and at J to 0 bases, leaving 20 bases not matched to a gene. Germline assignment: CDR1 TSWWSYY and CDR2 QGS. CDR3 region: CALGEKEPYDWGPPYTDKLIF. CDR3 DNA sequence: TGTGCTCTTGGGGAAAAGGAGCCCTACGACTGGGGGCCACCTTACACCGATAAACTCATCTTT.

The V and J genes are TRDV1 and TRDJ1; no reliable D call. Germline CDR1 reads TSWWSYY; CDR2 reads QGS. Trimming stripped 1 base from V and 8 bases from J, with 14 bases between. The CDR3 is 14 residues long. The CDR3 sequence: CALGEPTRSHKLIF. DNA of the CDR3: TGTGCTCTTGGGGAACCCACCCGGTCGCACAAACTCATCTTT.

This chain uses TRDV1 with TRDJ1; perhaps TRDD3 as D (5 bases). From germline, CDR1 is TSWWSYY and CDR2 QGS. This CDR3 is 17 amino acids long. V lost 2 bases and J lost 3, with 19 bases in between. The CDR3 sequence: CALGEGRGFPLADKLIF. CDR3 coding DNA: TGTGCTCTTGGGGAAGGTCGGGGGTTTCCGTTAGCCGATAAACTCATCTTT.

In its sample, this clone was seen a few times. This chain joins TRDV1 and TRDJ1; a possible D gene is TRDD2 (6 bases). Germline V gene sequence: CDR1 TSWWSYY, CDR2 QGS. V lost 3 bases, J lost 0 bases, and 44 bases lay in between. This CDR3 comprises 26 residues. The CDR3, as DNA: TGTGCTCTTGGGGATAAGCCTTCCCCGAACCCCCCCACCTGGGATCGGGTCGCCCAGTACACCGATAAACTCATCTTT. This translates into CALGDKPSPNPPTWDRVAQYTDKLIF.